This TCR beta chain was sequenced during a study of identical twins. Study outcomes and limitations: For zero-insertion analyses, partial confounding could come from invariant MAIT and iNKT cells.

TCRdb used MiXCR to reprocess the 5' RACE reads, holding one entry per CDR3 protein. Of hundreds of thousands of distinct CDR3 sequences in the sample, roughly 6% were seen once. Turning to this clonotype: As yet, its antigen is unknown. The final CDR3 position lacks the conserved phenylalanine or tryptophan, pointing to a likely read error.

Germline CDR1 reads MRHNA; CDR2 reads SNTAGT. The CDR3 loop spans 14 amino acids. Trimming shortened V by 3 bases and J by 2 bases, and 8 bases separated the two germline ends. The sequenced material came from naive T cells sorted from blood. The genes are TRBV6-4 and TRBJ1-3; D is undetermined. This TCR was sampled from a man aged 18-30 years in good health. This CDR3 reads CASSEEAAGNTIYS. CDR3 nucleotides: TGTGCCAGCAGTGAAGAGGCAGCTGGAAACACCATATATTCT.